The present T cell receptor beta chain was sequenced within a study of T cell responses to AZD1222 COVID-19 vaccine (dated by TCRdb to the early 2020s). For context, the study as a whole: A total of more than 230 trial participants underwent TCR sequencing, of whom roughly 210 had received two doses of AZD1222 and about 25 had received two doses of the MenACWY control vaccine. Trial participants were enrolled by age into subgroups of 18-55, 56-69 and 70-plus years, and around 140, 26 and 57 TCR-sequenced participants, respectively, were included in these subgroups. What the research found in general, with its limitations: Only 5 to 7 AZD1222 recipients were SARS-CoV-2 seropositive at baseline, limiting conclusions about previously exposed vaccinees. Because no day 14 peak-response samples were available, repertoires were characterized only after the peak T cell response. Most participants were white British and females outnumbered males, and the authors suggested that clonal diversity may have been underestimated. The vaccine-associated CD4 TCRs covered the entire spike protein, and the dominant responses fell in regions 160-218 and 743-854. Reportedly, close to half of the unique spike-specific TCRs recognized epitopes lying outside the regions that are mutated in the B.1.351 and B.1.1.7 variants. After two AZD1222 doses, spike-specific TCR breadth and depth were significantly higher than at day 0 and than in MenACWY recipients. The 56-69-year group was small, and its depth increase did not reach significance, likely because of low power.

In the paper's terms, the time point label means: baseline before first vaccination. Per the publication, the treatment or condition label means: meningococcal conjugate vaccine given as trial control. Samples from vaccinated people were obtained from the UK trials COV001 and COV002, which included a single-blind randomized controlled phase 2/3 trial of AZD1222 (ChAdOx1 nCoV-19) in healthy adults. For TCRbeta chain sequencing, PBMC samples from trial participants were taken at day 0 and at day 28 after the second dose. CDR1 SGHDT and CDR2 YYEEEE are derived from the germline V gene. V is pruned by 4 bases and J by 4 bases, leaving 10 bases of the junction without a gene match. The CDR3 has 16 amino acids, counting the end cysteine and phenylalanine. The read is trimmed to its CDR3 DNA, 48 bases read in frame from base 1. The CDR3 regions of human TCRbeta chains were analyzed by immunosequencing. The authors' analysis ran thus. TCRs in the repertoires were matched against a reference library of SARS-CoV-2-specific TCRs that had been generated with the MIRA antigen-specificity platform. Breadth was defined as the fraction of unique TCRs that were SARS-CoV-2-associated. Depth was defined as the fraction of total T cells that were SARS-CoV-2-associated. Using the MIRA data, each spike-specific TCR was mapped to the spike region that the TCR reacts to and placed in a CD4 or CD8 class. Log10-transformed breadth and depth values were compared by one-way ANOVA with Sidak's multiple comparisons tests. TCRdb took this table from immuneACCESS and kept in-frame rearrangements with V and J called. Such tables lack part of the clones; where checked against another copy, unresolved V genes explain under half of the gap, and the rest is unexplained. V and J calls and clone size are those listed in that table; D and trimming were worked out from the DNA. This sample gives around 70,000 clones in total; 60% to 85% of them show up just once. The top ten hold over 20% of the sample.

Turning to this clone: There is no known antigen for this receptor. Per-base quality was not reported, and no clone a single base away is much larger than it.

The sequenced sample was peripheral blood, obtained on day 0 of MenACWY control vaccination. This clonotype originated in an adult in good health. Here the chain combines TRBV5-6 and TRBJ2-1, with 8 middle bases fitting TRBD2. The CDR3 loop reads CASSAGSGTRYNEQFF. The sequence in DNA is TGTGCCAGCAGCGCAGGGAGCGGGACTAGATACAATGAGCAGTTCTTC. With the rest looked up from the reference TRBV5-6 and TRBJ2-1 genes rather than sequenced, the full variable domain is DAGVTQSPTHLIKTRGQQVTLRCSPKSGHDTVSWYQQALGQGPQFIFQYYEEEERQRGNFPDRFSGHQFPNYSSELNVNALLLGDSALYLCASSAGSGTRYNEQFFGPGTRLTVL.